This T cell receptor (beta chain) was retrieved from a study of shared clonotypes between healthy human individuals. The protocol was immunoSEQ multiplex PCR, while the TCRdb copy is restricted to in-frame clones and leaves out a portion. The profile shows about 1 million clones, 65% to 75% of them singletons. General study results and limits: Shared across four donors were around 5% of the naive CD4 clonotypes. Deeper or shallower sequencing was expected to change how clonotypes are shared among donors.

This clone was detected a few times. What it binds is unknown. This CDR3 comprises 15 residues. V was cut by 0 bases and J by 6 bases, with 12 bases left in between. Looked up from germline, CDR1 is SGHAT and CDR2 is FQNNGV. V usage is TRBV11-2 and J usage is TRBJ2-1, with a tentative D call TRBD1 (6 bases). Sequenced: memory CD4+ T cells sorted from blood. Subset noted: CD45RA-negative fraction. The TCR was taken from a man aged 18 to 30 in good health. The CDR3 region is CASSLEAGVFNEQFF. The CDR3 nucleotides are TGTGCCAGCAGCTTAGAGGCAGGGGTATTCAATGAGCAGTTCTTC.